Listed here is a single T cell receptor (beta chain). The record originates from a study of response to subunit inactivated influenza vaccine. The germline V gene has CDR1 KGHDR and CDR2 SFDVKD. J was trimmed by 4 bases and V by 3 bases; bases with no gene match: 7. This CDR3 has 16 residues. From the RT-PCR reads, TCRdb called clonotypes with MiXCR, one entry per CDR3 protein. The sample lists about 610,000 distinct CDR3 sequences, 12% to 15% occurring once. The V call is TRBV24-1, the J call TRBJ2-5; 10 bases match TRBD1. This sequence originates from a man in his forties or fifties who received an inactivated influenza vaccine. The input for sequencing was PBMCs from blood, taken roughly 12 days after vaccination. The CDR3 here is CATSDPGTGVPETQYF. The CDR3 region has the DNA TGTGCCACCAGTGATCCCGGGACAGGGGTCCCAGAGACCCAGTACTTC.